The clone carrying this T cell receptor (beta chain) was picked up a small number of times. Antigen: not known. This sample was taken from a study of T-cell memory formation after mild COVID-19. Study-level results: The study found contracting CD4+ clones mainly in CM and EM and contracting CD8+ clones in EMRA.

TCRdb re-analysed the 5' RACE reads in MiXCR, keeping a single row per CDR3 protein. Of about 390,000 distinct CDR3 sequences in the sample, 20% to 25% were seen once. The receptor was derived from an adult woman who had mild COVID-19 (a few samples of this study predate the infection). Cell type and time point are not known. What was sequenced was PBMCs or a T cell subset sorted from them (not recorded which).

CDR3 protein: CASSLSGRGPDTQYF. CDR3 bases: TGTGCCAGCAGCTTAAGCGGCCGGGGCCCAGATACGCAGTATTTT. V and J are TRBV11-1 and TRBJ2-3, with D possibly called TRBD1 or TRBD2 (5 bases each). This CDR3 has 15 residues. Trimming shortened V by 2 bases and J by 4 bases, and 13 bases separated the two germline ends. The germline V gene has CDR1 SGHAT and CDR2 FQDESV (reference sequence).